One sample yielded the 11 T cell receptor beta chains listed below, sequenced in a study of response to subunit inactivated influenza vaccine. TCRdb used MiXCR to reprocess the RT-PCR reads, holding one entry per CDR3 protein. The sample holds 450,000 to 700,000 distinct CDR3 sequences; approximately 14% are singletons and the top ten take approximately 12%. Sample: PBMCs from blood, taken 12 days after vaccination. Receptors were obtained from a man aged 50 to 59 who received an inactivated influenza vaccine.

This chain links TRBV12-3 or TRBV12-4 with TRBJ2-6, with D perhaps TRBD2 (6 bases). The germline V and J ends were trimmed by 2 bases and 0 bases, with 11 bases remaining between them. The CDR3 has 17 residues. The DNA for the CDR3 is TGTGCCAGCAGTTTATTTTTGGGGGGCTCTGGGGCCAACGTCCTGACTTTC. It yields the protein CASSLFLGGSGANVLTF.

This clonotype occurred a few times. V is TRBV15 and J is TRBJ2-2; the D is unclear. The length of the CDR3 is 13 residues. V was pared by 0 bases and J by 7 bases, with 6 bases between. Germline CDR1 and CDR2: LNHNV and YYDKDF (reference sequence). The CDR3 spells CATSRDNLGELFF. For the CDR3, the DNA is TGTGCCACCAGCAGAGACAACCTCGGGGAGCTGTTTTTT.

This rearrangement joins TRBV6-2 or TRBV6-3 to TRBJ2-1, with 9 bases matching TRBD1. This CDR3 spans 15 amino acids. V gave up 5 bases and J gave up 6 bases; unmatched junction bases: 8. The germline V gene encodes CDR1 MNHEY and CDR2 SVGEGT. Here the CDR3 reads CASSPTGGASNEQFF. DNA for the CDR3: TGTGCCAGCAGTCCTACAGGGGGCGCGTCCAATGAGCAGTTCTTC.

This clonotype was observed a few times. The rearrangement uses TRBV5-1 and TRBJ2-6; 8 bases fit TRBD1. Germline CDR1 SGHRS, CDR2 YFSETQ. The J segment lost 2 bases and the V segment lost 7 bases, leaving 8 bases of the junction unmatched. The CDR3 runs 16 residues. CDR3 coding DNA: TGCGCCAGCGGACAGGGTTCCCTCACTGGGGCCAACGTCCTGACTTTC. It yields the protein CASGQGSLTGANVLTF.

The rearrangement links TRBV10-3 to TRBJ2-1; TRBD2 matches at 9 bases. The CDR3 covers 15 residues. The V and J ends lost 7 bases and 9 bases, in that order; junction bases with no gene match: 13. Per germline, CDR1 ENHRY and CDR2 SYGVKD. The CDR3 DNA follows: TGTGCCATCACCGAAGCGGGGGGCGTTCAGGGTGAGCAGTTCTTC. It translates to CAITEAGGVQGEQFF.

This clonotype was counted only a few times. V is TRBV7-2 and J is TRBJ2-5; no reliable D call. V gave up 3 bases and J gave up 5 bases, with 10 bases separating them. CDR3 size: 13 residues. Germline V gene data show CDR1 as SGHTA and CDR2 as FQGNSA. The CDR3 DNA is TGTGCCAGCAGCTTCGACGTTTCCGAGACCCAGTACTTC. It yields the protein CASSFDVSETQYF.

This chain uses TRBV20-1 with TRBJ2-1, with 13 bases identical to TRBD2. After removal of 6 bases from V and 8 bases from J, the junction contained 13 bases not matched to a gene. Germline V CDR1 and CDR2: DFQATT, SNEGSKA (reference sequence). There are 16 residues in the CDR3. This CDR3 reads CSANGLAGDGFDEQFF. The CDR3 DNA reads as TGCAGTGCCAATGGACTAGCGGGAGACGGTTTCGATGAGCAGTTCTTC.

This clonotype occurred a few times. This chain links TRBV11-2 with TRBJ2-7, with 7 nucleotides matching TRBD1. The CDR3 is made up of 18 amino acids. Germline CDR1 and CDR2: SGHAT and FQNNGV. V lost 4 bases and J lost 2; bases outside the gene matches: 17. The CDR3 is CASSSSFGRAGGAYEQYF. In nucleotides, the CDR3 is TGTGCCAGCAGCTCCTCTTTCGGAAGGGCAGGGGGTGCCTACGAGCAGTACTTC.

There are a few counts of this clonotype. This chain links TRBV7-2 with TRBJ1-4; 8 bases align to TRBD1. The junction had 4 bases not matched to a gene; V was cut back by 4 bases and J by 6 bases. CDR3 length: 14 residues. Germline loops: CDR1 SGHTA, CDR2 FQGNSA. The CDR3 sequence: CASSSGQEDEKLFF. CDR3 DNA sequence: TGTGCCAGCAGCTCGGGACAGGAGGATGAAAAACTGTTTTTT.

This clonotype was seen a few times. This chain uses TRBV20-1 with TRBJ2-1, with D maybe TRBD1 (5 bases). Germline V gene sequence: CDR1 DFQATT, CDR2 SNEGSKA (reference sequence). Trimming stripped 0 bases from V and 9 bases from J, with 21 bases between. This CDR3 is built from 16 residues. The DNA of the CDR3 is TGCAGTGCTAGAGATCTCAGGGCGGATACCTTTGGTGAGCAGTTCTTC. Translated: CSARDLRADTFGEQFF.

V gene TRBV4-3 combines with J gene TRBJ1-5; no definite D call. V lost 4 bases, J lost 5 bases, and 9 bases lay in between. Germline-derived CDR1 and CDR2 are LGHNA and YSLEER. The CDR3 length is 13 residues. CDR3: CASSPDAYQPQHF. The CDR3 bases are TGCGCCAGCAGCCCGGACGCATATCAGCCCCAGCATTTT.